This TCR beta chain was recorded in a study of blood T cell repertoires in COVID-19. Overall study: T cells, B-cell-depleted T cells, or PBMCs supplied cDNA or gDNA.

This clone appeared once. The data were produced by immunoSEQ multiplex PCR, yet TCRdb's version contains in-frame clones alone and is incomplete. The sample holds over 200,000 clones, 70% to 90% seen once. The CDR3 totals 16 residues. The germline V and J ends were trimmed by 2 bases and 4 bases, with 17 bases remaining between them. Germline-derived CDR1 and CDR2 are MNHEY and SVGAGI. The source of this sequence is a woman between 50 and 59 years old who had recovered from COVID-19. The material sequenced was PBMCs or T cells enriched from blood (not recorded which). This rearrangement joins TRBV6-5 to TRBJ1-2, with D perhaps matching TRBD1 (6 bases). The CDR3 coding sequence is TGTGCCAGCAGTTACCCGCGGGGGGGCGCGGTCTATGGCTACACCTTC. It codes for CASSYPRGGAVYGYTF.